This entry lists 13 T cell receptor beta chains sequenced from one sample in a study of T-cell reconstitution after alpha-beta-depleted transplantation in children. During its preparation, the TCRbeta library received unique molecular identifiers. TCRdb ran MiXCR on the PCR reads and lists one entry per CDR3 protein. The sample contains around 670,000 distinct CDR3 sequences, about an eighth of which appear only once. Specimen: PBMCs, collected before TCRalphabeta/CD19-depleted stem cell transplant. The origin of the receptors is a girl aged 2 to 10 with congenital amegakaryocytic thrombocytopenia, due to receive a stem cell transplant.

Ten or more counts support this clonotype. The rearrangement joins TRBV20-1 to TRBJ2-1; 13 bases line up with TRBD2. The CDR3 is 14 amino acids. Trimming took 8 bases from V and 6 from J; bases not matched to a gene: 7. The germline V gene has CDR1 DFQATT and CDR2 SNEGSKA (reference sequence). The CDR3 region is CSPLGTSGANEQFF. In DNA form, the CDR3 reads TGCAGTCCTCTAGGGACTAGCGGGGCCAATGAGCAGTTCTTC.

At least ten counts were recorded for this clonotype. The chain carries TRBV6-5 and TRBJ2-5, with D unresolved. The CDR3 has 15 amino acids. Germline assignment: CDR1 MNHEY and CDR2 SVGAGI. V lost 2 bases to trimming and J lost 0 bases, with 10 bases between them. CDR3 protein: CASSYNPEYQETQYF. The CDR3 bases are TGTGCCAGCAGTTACAACCCAGAATACCAAGAGACCCAGTACTTC.

This clonotype was observed a handful of times. The chain links TRBV4-1 to TRBJ2-1; the match to TRBD2 covers 8 bases. Germline V lookup: CDR1 MGHRA, CDR2 YSYEKL. Trimming took 0 bases from V and 3 from J; bases not matched to a gene: 7. This CDR3 region has 17 residues. Here the CDR3 reads CASSQDPQREFYNEQFF. The CDR3 DNA follows: TGCGCCAGCAGCCAAGATCCCCAGCGGGAGTTCTACAATGAGCAGTTCTTC.

Concerning this clonotype: Just one base apart from a much larger clone, this may be a read error. V is TRBV5-1 and J is TRBJ1-1; D call uncertain. This CDR3 is 12 amino acids long. Trimming cost V 5 bases and J 2 bases, with 7 bases left between them. Germline CDR1 reads SGHRS; CDR2 reads YFSETQ. The CDR3 is CASRFTNTEAFF. CDR3 nucleotides: TGCGCCAGCAGATTCACCAACACTGAAGCTTTCTTT.

This chain links TRBV7-8 with TRBJ2-7, with D hard to call. Trimming cost V 10 bases and J 0 bases, with 13 bases left between them. CDR1 is SGHVS and CDR2 is FQNEAQ in the germline V gene. CDR3 size: 13 residues. This CDR3 is CAIGPRPSYEQYF. The CDR3, as DNA: TGTGCCATCGGACCCAGACCCTCCTACGAGCAGTACTTC.

This clonotype came up many times. In DNA form, the CDR3 reads TGCGCCAGCAGCTTCTGGACGCGGTCCCTGGGAATCAATGAGCAGTTCTTC. This encodes CASSFWTRSLGINEQFF. The chain has TRBV5-1 and TRBJ2-1; the D is unclear. Germline assignment: CDR1 SGHRS and CDR2 YFSETQ. CDR3 size: 17 residues. Trimming pared 2 bases from V and 6 bases from J, leaving 21 bases between.

This clonotype occurred many times. The chain is built from TRBV7-9 and TRBJ1-1; no definite D call. This CDR3 is 14 amino acids long. V was cut by 5 bases and J by 0 bases, with 10 bases left in between. Germline V CDR1 and CDR2: SEHNR, FQNEAQ (reference sequence). CDR3 loop: CASSARFLNTEAFF. The CDR3 region has the DNA TGTGCCAGCAGCGCTAGGTTCCTGAACACTGAAGCTTTCTTT.

This clonotype was counted ten times or more. The chain joins TRBV4-2 to TRBJ2-1, with a weak D call TRBD2 (6 bases). The CDR3 length is 13 residues. The germline V gene has CDR1 LGHNA and CDR2 YNFKEQ. Trimming took 4 bases from V and 10 from J, leaving 14 bases between them. The CDR3 region is CASSPERTSEQFF. DNA for the CDR3: TGTGCCAGCAGCCCCGAGAGAACTAGCGAGCAGTTCTTC.

This clonotype was detected many times. This sequence joins TRBV20-1 and TRBJ1-5, with 7 nucleotides matching TRBD1. V gave up 3 bases and J gave up 2 bases; unmatched junction bases: 10. Germline lookup yields CDR1 DFQATT and CDR2 SNEGSKA (reference sequence). The CDR3 is 16 residues long. The CDR3, as DNA: TGCAGTGCTAGGTTGCCAGGGGGGTATGGCAATCAGCCCCAGCATTTT. Protein sequence: CSARLPGGYGNQPQHF.

The sample holds a few counts of this clonotype. The chain is built from TRBV28 and TRBJ2-7, with D tentatively TRBD1 or TRBD2 (6 bases each). Germline V CDR1 and CDR2: MDHEN, SYDVKM. The germline V and J ends were trimmed by 8 bases and 2 bases, with 22 bases remaining between them. This CDR3 has 16 residues. The CDR3 is CASGEVWTEDPYEQYF. DNA of the CDR3: TGTGCCAGCGGGGAGGTTTGGACAGAAGACCCCTACGAGCAGTACTTC.

The rearrangement uses TRBV21-1 and TRBJ1-4. TRBV21-1 is annotated as a pseudogene. This CDR3 has 15 amino acids. CDR3 region: CAPAPAGTEDEKLFF. The CDR3 DNA follows: TGTGCCCCAGCACCAGCGGGGACGGAGGATGAAAAACTGTTTTTT.

This clonotype was seen repeatedly, ten times or more. The chain uses TRBV20-1 and TRBJ2-5; D is possibly TRBD2 (6 bases). CDR1 is DFQATT, CDR2 SNEGSKA, per germline (reference sequence). V lost 4 bases, J lost 3 bases, and 12 bases lay in between. CDR3 length: 13 residues. CDR3 amino acids: CSATRIAEETQYF. DNA for the CDR3: TGCAGTGCTACGCGAATAGCGGAAGAGACCCAGTACTTC.

This clonotype has at least ten counts. The chain couples TRBV6-5 to TRBJ2-7, with 9 bases that match TRBD1. The junction had 5 bases not matched to a gene; V was cut back by 2 bases and J by 3 bases. Germline V lookup: CDR1 MNHEY, CDR2 SVGAGI. This CDR3 is built from 15 residues. CDR3 loop: CASSYTGQGHYEQYF. The DNA of the CDR3 is TGTGCCAGCAGTTACACGGGACAGGGTCACTACGAGCAGTACTTC.